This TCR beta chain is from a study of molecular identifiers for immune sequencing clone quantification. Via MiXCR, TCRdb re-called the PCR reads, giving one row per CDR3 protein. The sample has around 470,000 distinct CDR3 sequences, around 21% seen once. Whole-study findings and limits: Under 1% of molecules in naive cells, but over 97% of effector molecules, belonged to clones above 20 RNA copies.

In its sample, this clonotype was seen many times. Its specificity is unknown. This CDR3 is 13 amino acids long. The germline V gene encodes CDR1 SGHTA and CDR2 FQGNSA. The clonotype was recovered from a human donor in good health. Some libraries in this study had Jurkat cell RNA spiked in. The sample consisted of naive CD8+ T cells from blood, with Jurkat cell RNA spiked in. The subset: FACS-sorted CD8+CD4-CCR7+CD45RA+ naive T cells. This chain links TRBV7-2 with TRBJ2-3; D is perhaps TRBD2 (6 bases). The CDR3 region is CAGRGGFTDTQYF. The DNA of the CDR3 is TGTGCAGGGCGGGGAGGCTTCACAGATACGCAGTATTTT.